This paragraph covers one T cell receptor (beta chain) sequence. There is no known antigen for this receptor. The record has no base qualities; no much larger clone is one base away. The collaborating institutions used their own protocols to collect whole blood in K2EDTA tubes. For TCRbeta analysis, collaborators shipped samples as frozen whole blood, isolated PBMCs, or DNA extracted from either of those sample types. This sample is part of a study of blood T cell repertoires in COVID-19 (dated by TCRdb to about 2020). In terms of the full investigation: Collaborator samples came from the United States, Italy and Spain and covered acute and convalescent phases of COVID-19. The prospective study material was composed of cDNA or gDNA derived from T cells, B-cell-depleted T cells, or PBMCs. The dataset comprised deeply sampled blood TCRbeta repertoires from subjects exposed to, actively infected with, or recovered from COVID-19. The repertoires were made available in a free public database intended to serve as a resource for research on the immune response to SARS-CoV-2. Samples were obtained from the ongoing ImmuneRACE study (first 160 participants) and from approximately 1,200 subjects provided by 6 global collaborators. A de-identified subject ID, COVID-19 status, age in years and sex were almost always included in the sample metadata. Where HLA class I and class II types were available, the types were taken from metadata supplied by the sample provider, not from assay-based typing. What the study reported, not specific to this receptor: How much clinical and demographic metadata was included differed by source and by participant, and the metadata was provided uncurated.

TCRbeta CDR3 regions were amplified from genomic DNA by means of the immunoSEQ Assay, a bias-controlled multiplex PCR. On the authors' methods: Nucleated cell counts per sample were estimated from amplification of reference gene primers within the assay. To quantify the absolute abundance of each unique TCRbeta CDR3 rearrangement, sequence reads were collapsed and filtered. For each sample, productive Simpson clonality was calculated as the square root of Simpson's diversity index over productive rearrangements. TCRdb took over this immuneACCESS table, retaining in-frame rearrangements with V and J assigned. Such tables are incomplete; in checked studies, under half of the missing clones stem from an unresolved V gene, and the remainder is unexplained. V, J and clone size reflect that table, while D and trimming were determined from the DNA. This sample has roughly 250,000 clones in its table, and approximately 80% of those were observed once. Roughly 4.7% of the sample goes to the ten largest clones.

From its cysteine to its phenylalanine, the CDR3 spans 16 amino acids. The DNA shown is the 48-base CDR3, in frame from base 1. Between the V and J ends, shortened by 2 bases and 0 bases respectively, the junction contains 11 bases. The sample was peripheral blood. Recombination linked TRBV23-1 to TRBJ1-3, with the D gene uncertain. TRBV23-1 is annotated as an ORF whose role is uncertain. The source is a woman aged 70-85 years with acute or convalescent COVID-19. CDR3 reads: CASSQIHRNSGNTIYF. The nucleotide sequence reads TGCGCCAGCAGTCAAATTCATAGAAACTCTGGAAACACCATATATTTT.